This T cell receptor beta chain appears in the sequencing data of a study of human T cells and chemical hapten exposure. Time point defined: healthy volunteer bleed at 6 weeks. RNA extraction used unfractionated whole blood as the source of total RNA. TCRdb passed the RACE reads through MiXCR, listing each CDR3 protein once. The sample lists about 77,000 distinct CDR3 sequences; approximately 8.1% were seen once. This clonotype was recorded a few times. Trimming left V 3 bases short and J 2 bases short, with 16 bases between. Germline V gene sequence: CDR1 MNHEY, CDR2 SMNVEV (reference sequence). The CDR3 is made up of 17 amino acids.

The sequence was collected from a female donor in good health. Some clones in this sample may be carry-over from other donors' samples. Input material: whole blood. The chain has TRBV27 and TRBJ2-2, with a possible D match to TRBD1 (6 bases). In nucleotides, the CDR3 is TGTGCCAGCAGTTTCTCATACCGGACAGCCAACACCGGGGAGCTGTTTTTT. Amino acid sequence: CASSFSYRTANTGELFF.